The present entry profiles one TCR beta chain with its context. Antigen: not known. The CDR3 has 17 amino acids. V was clipped by 0 bases and J by 6 bases, with 20 bases between them. Per the germline V gene, CDR1 is WSHSY and CDR2 is SAAADI. This entry belongs to a study of cytomegalovirus exposure and HLA in healthy donors. The wider study: The 130 or so validation repertoires used the same platform as the roughly 700 first-cohort repertoires (as reported by a later analysis). The study, taken as a whole, reports: The study listed under 200 cytomegalovirus-associated TCR beta chains. The TCR clusters that emerged in the first cohort tended, a later analysis found, to co-occur in the 95 to 150 validation repertoires.

Measured with immunoSEQ multiplex PCR; TCRdb has only the in-frame clones, and not every one. The data contain about 130,000 clones, roughly 94% of them singletons. The donors were members of the validation cohort comprising over a hundred subjects, separate from the approximately 630-subject first cohort. This receptor was taken from a woman aged 18-30 years in good health and CMV-seronegative. Sequenced: PBMCs. J is TRBJ1-2 and V is TRBV10-2; the D is unclear. The chain's CDR3 is CASSESRSGMLEDGYTF. The CDR3 coding sequence is TGCGCCAGCAGTGAGTCGAGATCTGGTATGTTGGAGGATGGCTACACCTTC.